This entry lists 26 T cell receptor beta chains sequenced from one sample in a study of shared clonotypes between healthy human individuals. TCRdb's table, derived via immunoSEQ multiplex PCR, lists solely in-frame clones and lacks some. The profile covers around 2.1 million clones, with 85% to 95% appearing a single time and roughly 1.7% taken by the ten largest. Cells designated naive CD8 were CD45RO-negative and were positively selected for CCR7, with terminally differentiated effector memory CD45RA+ cells excluded. The sample taken for sequencing was naive CD8+ T cells from PBMCs. Receptors originate from a man aged 18-30 years in good health. Some clones in this sample may be carry-over from other donors' samples.

The V and J genes are TRBV27 and TRBJ2-1; D may be TRBD1 (5 bases). Germline V lookup: CDR1 MNHEY, CDR2 SMNVEV (reference sequence). The length of the CDR3 is 16 residues. V lost 0 bases and J 2 bases, leaving 11 bases between the germline ends. Here the CDR3 DNA reads TGTGCCAGCAGTTTATCGGTGGGGCATACCTACAATGAGCAGTTCTTC. Protein product: CASSLSVGHTYNEQFF.

The chain couples TRBV7-8 to TRBJ2-7; the match to TRBD2 covers 9 bases. Germline CDR1 is SGHVS and CDR2 is FQNEAQ. Trimming at V came to 5 bases and at J to 0 bases, leaving 8 bases not matched to a gene. This CDR3 comprises 16 residues. The CDR3 DNA is TGTGCCAGCAGCGGAGGGCTAGCGGGAACCTCCTACGAGCAGTACTTC. Translation: CASSGGLAGTSYEQYF.

This chain uses TRBV7-9 with TRBJ1-2; no clear D. V was pared by 5 bases and J by 2 bases, with 9 bases between. CDR1 and CDR2 from the germline V gene are SEHNR and FQNEAQ (reference sequence). The length of the CDR3 is 13 residues. CDR3 nucleotide sequence: TGTGCCAGCAGCGAAGGGTTCAACTATGGCTACACCTTC. Translation: CASSEGFNYGYTF.

V and J are TRBV6-5 and TRBJ1-1; D ambiguous. Germline CDR1 MNHEY, CDR2 SVGAGI. This CDR3 spans 13 amino acids. The ends were cut back, 10 bases at V and 1 base at J, with 13 bases in the middle. The CDR3 DNA follows: TGTGCCACCACAGTCGCCGGGAACACTGAAGCTTTCTTT. It translates to CATTVAGNTEAFF.

The chain combines TRBV19 with TRBJ2-7; D remains unclear. Trimming stripped 2 bases from V and 2 bases from J, with 10 bases between. The CDR3 runs 14 residues. The germline gives CDR1 LNHDA, CDR2 SQIVND (reference sequence). The DNA for the CDR3 is TGTGCCAGTAGTATAATCCCATTTACCTACGAGCAGTACTTC. Translation gives CASSIIPFTYEQYF.

V gene TRBV7-2 combines with J gene TRBJ2-1; unclear D gene. V was clipped by 7 bases and J by 7 bases, with 23 bases between them. In germline, CDR1 is SGHTA, CDR2 FQGNSA. The CDR3 is 16 residues long. The CDR3 nucleotides read TGTGCCAGCACGCTCAAAGGGTCGGGCTTTGGGAATGAGCAGTTCTTC. Protein: CASTLKGSGFGNEQFF.

The chain employs TRBV9 and TRBJ2-3; 8 bases fit TRBD2. This CDR3 spans 16 amino acids. Trimming cost V 0 bases and J 6 bases; bases outside gene matches: 9. Germline V lookup: CDR1 SGDLS, CDR2 YYNGEE. Written as DNA, the CDR3 is TGTGCCAGCAGCGTAGGATCGGGAGGGCTCTATGATACGCAGTATTTT. This codes for CASSVGSGGLYDTQYF.

The J gene is TRBJ2-7, the V gene TRBV7-9; the D is unclear. CDR3 length: 14 amino acids. Germline values: CDR1 SEHNR, CDR2 FQNEAQ (reference sequence). Trimming stripped 4 bases from V and 4 bases from J, with 14 bases between. The CDR3, as DNA: TGTGCCAGCAGCTCATACCAAACAGATTACGAGCAGTACTTC. Its protein product is CASSSYQTDYEQYF.

V and J are TRBV2 and TRBJ1-4; D unclear. Germline CDR1 SNHLY, CDR2 FYNNEI. V dropped 2 bases and J dropped 7 bases, with 26 bases sitting between them. The CDR3 totals 19 residues. The CDR3 spells CASSESQNDAGQLGEKLFF. For the CDR3, the DNA is TGTGCCAGCAGTGAATCCCAAAACGATGCCGGGCAACTGGGTGAAAAACTGTTTTTT.

The chain joins TRBV7-6 to TRBJ2-7; D possibly matches TRBD1 or TRBD2 (5 bases each). The V end was cut by 2 bases, the J end by 10 bases, with 15 bases between. The CDR3 runs to 13 residues. From germline, CDR1 is SGHVS and CDR2 FNYEAQ. In DNA form, the CDR3 reads TGTGCCAGCAGCTTACCGGGACGGTCCGTCCAGTACTTC. Translating it yields CASSLPGRSVQYF.

The rearrangement uses TRBV5-4 and TRBJ2-5; D is perhaps TRBD2 (6 bases). The CDR3 spans 18 residues. Trimming removed 4 bases from V and 4 bases from J, with 26 bases in between. Germline V gene lookup returns CDR1 SGHNT and CDR2 YYREEE (reference sequence). CDR3 protein: CASSQPGSGEAYPETQYF. The CDR3, as DNA: TGTGCCAGCAGCCAACCTGGGTCGGGGGAGGCGTACCCAGAGACCCAGTACTTC.

In its sample, this clone was seen once. The sample contains more than one DNA sequence encoding this CDR3. V usage is TRBV5-1 and J usage is TRBJ1-1; 8 positions match TRBD1. Germline V lookup: CDR1 SGHRS, CDR2 YFSETQ. J lost 1 base, V lost 2 bases, and 1 base had no gene match. This CDR3 contains 14 residues. DNA for the CDR3: TGCGCCAGCAGCTTCGGGACAGGGAACACTGAAGCTTTCTTT. This sequence encodes CASSFGTGNTEAFF.

V and J are TRBV13 and TRBJ1-1; the D gene is possibly TRBD1 (6 bases). The V gene's germline CDR1 is PRHDT and CDR2 FYEKMQ (reference sequence). There are 15 residues in the CDR3. Trimming pared 3 bases from V and 1 base from J, leaving 12 bases between. This CDR3 is CASSFLQGRNTEAFF. For the CDR3, the DNA is TGTGCCAGCAGCTTCCTACAGGGCAGGAACACTGAAGCTTTCTTT.

On this clone itself: This CDR3 is also generated by other DNA sequences in the sample. The chain carries TRBV7-9 and TRBJ2-5; no clear D. The CDR3 is made up of 14 amino acids. Germline CDR1 and CDR2: SEHNR and FQNEAQ (reference sequence). V was clipped by 1 base and J by 2 bases, with 8 bases between them. This CDR3 reads CASSLVSGQETQYF. CDR3 nucleotides: TGTGCCAGCAGCTTAGTCTCCGGACAAGAGACCCAGTACTTC. The variable domain in full, with the rest retrieved from reference TRBV7-9 and TRBJ2-5, is DTGVSQNPRHKITKRGQNVTFRCDPISEHNRLYWYRQTLGQGPEFLTYFQNEAQLEKSRLLSDRFSAERPKGSFSTLEIQRTEQGDSAMYLCASSLVSGQETQYFGPGTRLLVL.

The chain is built from TRBV27 and TRBJ1-1; 10 bases match TRBD1. Trimming at V came to 0 bases and at J to 4 bases, leaving 5 bases not matched to a gene. CDR3 length: 16 residues. Germline V gene sequence: CDR1 MNHEY, CDR2 SMNVEV (reference sequence). This CDR3 is CASSLSSGTGATEAFF. The CDR3 DNA sequence: TGTGCCAGCAGTTTATCGAGCGGGACAGGGGCCACTGAAGCTTTCTTT.

This chain joins TRBV30 and TRBJ2-2; D not certain. This CDR3 is 12 amino acids long. V lost 5 bases and J 9 bases, leaving 13 bases between the germline ends. Per the germline V gene, CDR1 is GTSNPN and CDR2 is SVGIG (reference sequence). The CDR3 bases are TGTGCCTGGGACTCCTTAGGCCGGGAGCTGTTTTTT. It yields the protein CAWDSLGRELFF.

The chain uses TRBV29-1 and TRBJ2-1; TRBD2 matches 14 bases. There are 13 residues in the CDR3. Trimming cost V 7 bases and J 8 bases; bases outside gene matches: 4. Germline CDR1 and CDR2: SQVTM and ANQGSEA. CDR3 in amino acids: CSALGLAGDEQFF. The CDR3 nucleotides read TGCAGCGCCTTGGGACTAGCGGGAGATGAGCAGTTCTTC.

The chain combines TRBV7-8 with TRBJ2-7, with TRBD1 identical over 11 bases. The V segment lost 4 bases and the J segment 7 bases; nucleotides outside the gene matches: 9. Germline CDR1 is SGHVS and CDR2 is FQNEAQ. The CDR3 is made up of 15 amino acids. The chain's CDR3 is CASSSRDRGLVEQYF. CDR3 DNA sequence: TGTGCCAGCAGCTCGAGGGACAGGGGGTTAGTAGAGCAGTACTTC.

Worth noting for this clone: An end of the junction differs from the germline gene, which may be a read error. This chain links TRBV5-4 with TRBJ1-1; 9 nucleotides match TRBD1. Germline V CDR1 and CDR2: SGHNT, YYREEE (reference sequence). The CDR3 length is 14 residues. The CDR3 nucleotides read TGTGCCAGCCGAACCGGGACAGGGAACCCTGAAGCTTTCTTT. Translation: CASRTGTGNPEAFF.

The genes are TRBV7-9 and TRBJ2-3; D perhaps matches TRBD2 (6 bases). The CDR3 consists of 16 residues. The germline CDR1 and CDR2 sequences are SEHNR and FQNEAQ (reference sequence). V lost 4 bases to trimming and J lost 6 bases, with 20 bases between them. Here the CDR3 reads CASSSYPSGPGDTQYF. In nucleotides, the CDR3 is TGTGCCAGCAGCTCCTACCCGAGCGGGCCGGGGGATACGCAGTATTTT.

The chain couples TRBV6-6 to TRBJ1-5; 8 bases are a match to TRBD1. Germline V gene sequence: CDR1 MNHNY, CDR2 SVGAGI (reference sequence). J lost 6 bases, V lost 2 bases, and 3 bases had no gene match. The CDR3 runs to 14 residues. CDR3 in amino acids: CASSYAGGPQPQHF. CDR3 sequence (DNA): TGTGCCAGCAGTTACGCAGGGGGCCCTCAGCCCCAGCATTTT.

The chain links TRBV2 to TRBJ2-1, with TRBD2 as a possible D gene (6 bases). V gave up 6 bases and J gave up 6 bases, with 12 bases separating them. The CDR3 extends over 13 amino acids. Per the germline V gene, CDR1 is SNHLY and CDR2 is FYNNEI. The CDR3 spells CASSPGLSNEQFF. The CDR3 nucleotides are TGTGCCAGCAGCCCCGGACTAAGCAATGAGCAGTTCTTC.

V and J are TRBV11-2 and TRBJ2-1; a possible D gene is TRBD1 (6 bases). The CDR3 has 14 amino acids. Germline lookup yields CDR1 SGHAT and CDR2 FQNNGV. V shed 5 bases and J shed 5 bases, with 13 bases lying between them. The CDR3, as DNA: TGTGCCAGCAGCCTTCCCCGGACAGACAATGAGCAGTTCTTC. Protein: CASSLPRTDNEQFF.

The V gene is TRBV19, the J gene TRBJ1-1, with a possible D match to TRBD1 (5 bases). V was clipped by 3 bases and J by 4 bases, with 15 bases between them. The CDR3 is 15 residues long. Looked up from germline, CDR1 is LNHDA and CDR2 is SQIVND (reference sequence). CDR3 region: CASSIDLDGGTEAFF. The CDR3 DNA sequence: TGTGCCAGTAGTATCGACTTGGACGGGGGCACTGAAGCTTTCTTT. Together with reference TRBV19 and TRBJ1-1, the CDR3 gives the full variable domain: DGGITQSPKYLFRKEGQNVTLSCEQNLNHDAMYWYRQDPGQGLRLIYYSQIVNDFQKGDIAEGYSVSREKKESFPLTVTSAQKNPTAFYLCASSIDLDGGTEAFFGQGTRLTVV.

The chain combines TRBV7-9 with TRBJ2-5; D ambiguous. The V gene lost 6 bases and the J gene lost 5 bases, with 7 bases spanning the gap. The CDR3 contains 11 residues. The germline CDR1 and CDR2 sequences are SEHNR and FQNEAQ (reference sequence). The CDR3 coding sequence is TGTGCCAGCAGGGTGAAGGAGACCCAGTACTTC. Its translation: CASRVKETQYF.

This clone was seen just once. The chain uses TRBV29-1 and TRBJ2-7; 7 bases fit TRBD2. The junction had 7 bases not matched to a gene; V was cut back by 7 bases and J by 4 bases. From germline, CDR1 is SQVTM and CDR2 ANQGSEA. The CDR3 length is 12 residues. CDR3 DNA: TGCAGCGCCCGGGGGGACGCTTACGAGCAGTACTTC. Its protein is CSARGDAYEQYF.